What follows are 9 T cell receptor delta chains derived from one specimen sequenced in a study of γδ T cells in repeated Plasmodium falciparum infection (dated by TCRdb to the early 2020s). For bulk TCR repertoire analysis, Vgamma9/Vdelta2+ and Vdelta2-negative gammadelta T cell populations were isolated by flow sorting from peripheral blood mononuclear cells. Preparation of the library involved multiplex PCR. Sequencing was carried out with an Illumina MiSeq. TCRdb called clones from the public reads with CATT, and repeated DNA sequences were later combined into one row. Counted in this sample were about 48,000 delta-chain clones; approximately 1.5% of them appeared once. The leading ten clones occupy approximately 8.6% of the sample. Sequenced input: gamma-delta T cells from blood. These receptors were collected from a pool of human donors (malaria-infected and uninfected, not separated).

This clone showed up many times. This rearrangement joins TRDV2 to TRDJ1; D is unclear. The CDR3 loop spans 18 amino acids. CDR1 is GEAIGNYY, CDR2 EKD, per germline. The V and J ends lost 2 bases and 0 bases respectively, with 21 bases between them. The chain's CDR3 is CACDRLPPSSKYTDKLIF. Written as DNA, the CDR3 is TGTGCCTGTGACAGATTACCACCCTCTTCTAAGTACACCGATAAACTCATCTTT.

For this clone: With only one base between it and a far larger clone, this is likely a read error. The identical CDR3 is also encoded by other nucleotide sequences in the sample. The chain carries TRDV1 and TRDJ1; D is perhaps TRDD2 (7 bases). Germline matching of the DNA provided the J gene here, since TCRdb leaves it blank. Trimming took 3 bases from V and 4 from J, leaving 33 bases between them. The CDR3 is made up of 21 amino acids. Germline lookup yields CDR1 TSWWSYY and CDR2 QGS. The CDR3 bases are TGTGCTCTTGGGGAGGTATTCCTACCCTCGACGCTGGGGATCAATAGCGATAAACTCATCTTT. Its protein is CALGEVFLPSTLGINSDKLIF.

As concerns this clone: The protein in TCRdb stems from a much larger clone and differs at residue 12 from this DNA's translation, likely a read error; here the protein is translated from the DNA. The V call is TRDV1, the J call TRDJ1, with 10 bases lining up with TRDD3. Assignment of the J gene here rests on matching the DNA to germline, because TCRdb gives none. Germline V gene data show CDR1 as TSWWSYY and CDR2 as QGS. This CDR3 is built from 17 residues. V was pared by 1 base and J by 5 bases, with 10 bases of the junction left unmatched. The CDR3 is CALGERSPLGDMDKLIF. CDR3 coding DNA: TGTGCTCTTGGGGAACGTTCTCCCCTGGGGGATATGGATAAACTCATCTTT.

This clone was seen only a few times. The TCRdb protein, from a much larger clone, departs from this DNA's translation at residue 12, likely by read error; the protein shown derives from the DNA. V is TRDV2 and J is TRDJ1; 9 bases align to TRDD3. TCRdb is silent on the J gene; assignment here came from matching the DNA to germline. Germline CDR1 is GEAIGNYY and CDR2 is EKD. The CDR3 sequence is 15 residues long. Here the CDR3 DNA reads TGTGCCTGTGACAAACTGGGGGACGACACCGATGAACTCATCTTT. Its protein is CACDKLGDDTDELIF.

A remark on this clone: The amino acid sequence in TCRdb belongs to a much larger clone and departs from this DNA's translation at residue 9, likely a sequencing read error; the sequence shown is translated from the DNA. This chain's CDR3 is CALGELAVRWGIPNTDKLIF. CDR3 DNA sequence: TGTGCTCTTGGGGAACTAGCCGTTCGCTGGGGGATACCGAACACCGATAAACTCATCTTT. The chain uses TRDV1 and TRDJ1, with 11 bases identical to TRDD3. The J gene is not listed in TCRdb, so it was assigned here from a DNA match to germline. The CDR3 runs to 20 residues. Germline V gene sequence: CDR1 TSWWSYY, CDR2 QGS. V lost 0 bases and J lost 0; bases outside the gene matches: 12.

This clone was seen a few times. A far larger clone is only one base removed, so a read error is likely. Other DNA sequences of this sample code for an identical CDR3. The chain recombines TRDV1 with TRDJ1; 9 bases are a match to TRDD3. Germline V gene data show CDR1 as TSWWSYY and CDR2 as QGS. The CDR3 covers 21 residues. V lost 0 bases and J lost 0; bases outside the gene matches: 17. This chain's CDR3 is CALGELVARWGIDRYTDKLIF. DNA for the CDR3: TGTGCTCTTGGGGAACTAGTTGCGAGGTGGGGGATAGATAGGTACACCGATAAACTCATCTTT.

Worth noting for this clone: The protein TCRdb gives is from a much larger clone and does not agree with this DNA's translation at residue 14, likely a read error; the protein shown here comes from the DNA. The chain has TRDV2 and TRDJ1, with D perhaps TRDD3 (7 bases). Per the germline V gene, CDR1 is GEAIGNYY and CDR2 is EKD. The CDR3 extends over 22 amino acids. The ends were cut back, 6 bases at V and 2 bases at J, with 39 bases in the middle. This CDR3 reads CACWHPTSSRSTGEYFTDKLIF. The DNA of the CDR3 is TGTGCCTGTTGGCATCCTACGTCTTCTAGGTCTACTGGGGAATATTTTACCGATAAACTCATCTTT.

This clone has at least ten counts. The chain combines TRDV1 with TRDJ1; a weak D match, TRDD3 (6 bases). Deletions cut 0 bases from V and 4 bases from J, with 30 bases between. Germline V gives CDR1 TSWWSYY, CDR2 QGS. The CDR3 length is 21 residues. CDR3 in DNA: TGTGCTCTTGGGGAACTCGGTCTTAGGACCATGGGGATTAGTTTTAGCGATAAACTCATCTTT. Translation gives CALGELGLRTMGISFSDKLIF.

This clone was detected ten times or more. This may be a read error: a much more frequent sequence differs by one nucleotide. In the same sample, other DNA sequences code for this CDR3. For the CDR3, the DNA is TGTGCCTGTGACACCGCCCCGGCACGTGGAGTGGGGGATACTACCTACCTACCTGGTAAACTCATCTTT. Translated, it gives CACDTAPARGVGDTTYLPGKLIF. This rearrangement joins TRDV2 to TRDJ1, with 10 bases aligning to TRDD3. From germline, CDR1 is GEAIGNYY and CDR2 EKD. The V gene end was trimmed by 0 bases and the J gene end by 7 bases; junction bases not matched to a gene: 31. The CDR3 length is 23 residues.